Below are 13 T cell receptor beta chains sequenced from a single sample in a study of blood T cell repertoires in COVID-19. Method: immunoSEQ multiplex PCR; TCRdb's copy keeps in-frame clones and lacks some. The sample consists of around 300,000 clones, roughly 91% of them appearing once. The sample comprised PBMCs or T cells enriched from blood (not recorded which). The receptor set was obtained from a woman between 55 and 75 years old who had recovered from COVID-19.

The CDR3 here is CASSFERGTDTQYF. In nucleotides, the CDR3 is TGCGCCAGCAGCTTCGAGCGGGGCACAGATACGCAGTATTTT. The V and J genes are TRBV5-1 and TRBJ2-3; a possible D gene is TRBD2 (6 bases). Trimming cost V 2 bases and J 1 base, with 8 bases left between them. The CDR3 runs 14 residues. The germline V gene encodes CDR1 SGHRS and CDR2 YFSETQ.

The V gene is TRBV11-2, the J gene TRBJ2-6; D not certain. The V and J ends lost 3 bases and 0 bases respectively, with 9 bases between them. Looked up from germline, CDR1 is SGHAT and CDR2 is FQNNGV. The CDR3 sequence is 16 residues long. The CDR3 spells CASSFGSLSGANVLTF. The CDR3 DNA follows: TGTGCCAGCAGCTTCGGGTCTCTCTCTGGGGCCAACGTCCTGACTTTC. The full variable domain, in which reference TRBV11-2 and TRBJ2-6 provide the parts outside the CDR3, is EAGVAQSPRYKIIEKRQSVAFWCNPISGHATLYWYQQILGQGPKLLIQFQNNGVVDDSQLPKDRFSAERLKGVDSTLKIQPAKLEDSAVYLCASSFGSLSGANVLTFGAGSRLTVL.

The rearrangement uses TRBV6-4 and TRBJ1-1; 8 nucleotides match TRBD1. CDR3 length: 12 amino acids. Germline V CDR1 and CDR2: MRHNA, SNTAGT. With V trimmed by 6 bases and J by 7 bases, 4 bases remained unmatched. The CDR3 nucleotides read TGTGCCAGCAGGTCCGGGACAGGTGAAGCTTTCTTT. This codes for CASRSGTGEAFF.

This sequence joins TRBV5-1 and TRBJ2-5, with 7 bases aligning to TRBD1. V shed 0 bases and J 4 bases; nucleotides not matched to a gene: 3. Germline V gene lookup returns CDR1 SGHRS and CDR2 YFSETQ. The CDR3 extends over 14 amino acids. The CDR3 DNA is TGCGCCAGCAGCTTGGCCAACAGGGGAGAGACCCAGTACTTC. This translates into CASSLANRGETQYF. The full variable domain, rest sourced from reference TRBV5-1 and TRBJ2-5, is KAGVTQTPRYLIKTRGQQVTLSCSPISGHRSVSWYQQTPGQGLQFLFEYFSETQRNKGNFPGRFSGRQFSNSRSEMNVSTLELGDSALYLCASSLANRGETQYFGPGTRLLVL.

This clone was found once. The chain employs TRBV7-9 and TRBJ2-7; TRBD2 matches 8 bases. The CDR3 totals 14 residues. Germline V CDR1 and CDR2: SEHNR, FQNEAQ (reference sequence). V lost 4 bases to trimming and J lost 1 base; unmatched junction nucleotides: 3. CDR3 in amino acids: CASSWGTSSYEQYF. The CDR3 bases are TGTGCCAGCAGCTGGGGGACTAGTTCCTACGAGCAGTACTTC.

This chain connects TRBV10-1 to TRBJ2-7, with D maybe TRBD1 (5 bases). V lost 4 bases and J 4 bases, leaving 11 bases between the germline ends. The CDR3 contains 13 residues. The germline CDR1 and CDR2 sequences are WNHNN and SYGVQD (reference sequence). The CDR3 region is CASSAHQGYEQYF. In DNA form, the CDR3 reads TGCGCCAGCAGTGCACATCAGGGATACGAGCAGTACTTC.

For the CDR3, the DNA is TGCGCCAGCAGGCATCCCCCGGGACAGGGGGTCCTCGAGCAGTACTTC. It yields the protein CASRHPPGQGVLEQYF. The genes are TRBV10-1 and TRBJ2-7, with 11 bases matching TRBD1. The trim removed 6 bases at V and 6 bases at J, leaving 13 bases unmatched. This CDR3 is 16 amino acids long. Per the germline V gene, CDR1 is WNHNN and CDR2 is SYGVQD (reference sequence).

The CDR3 loop reads CASSYTSGRAGDTQYF. In DNA, the CDR3 is TGTGCCAGCAGTTATACTAGCGGGAGGGCCGGAGATACGCAGTATTTT. V usage is TRBV7-3 and J usage is TRBJ2-3; TRBD2 matches 13 bases. V lost 6 bases and J lost 5; bases outside the gene matches: 8. The germline V gene has CDR1 SGHTA and CDR2 FQGTGA. The CDR3 covers 16 residues.

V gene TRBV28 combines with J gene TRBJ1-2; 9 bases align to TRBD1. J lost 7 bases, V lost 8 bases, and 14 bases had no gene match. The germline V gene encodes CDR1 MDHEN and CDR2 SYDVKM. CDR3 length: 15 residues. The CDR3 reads CASRRAGQGLSGYTF. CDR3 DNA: TGTGCCAGCCGGAGAGCGGGACAGGGTCTCTCTGGCTACACCTTC.

The CDR3 DNA is TGTGCCAGTGGGAGCACCTCCCTGAATCAGCCCCAGCATTTT. Translated, it gives CASGSTSLNQPQHF. The chain combines TRBV27 with TRBJ1-5; D ambiguous. The V gene lost 9 bases and the J gene lost 4 bases, with 16 bases spanning the gap. The length of the CDR3 is 14 residues. CDR1 is MNHEY, CDR2 SMNVEV, per germline (reference sequence).

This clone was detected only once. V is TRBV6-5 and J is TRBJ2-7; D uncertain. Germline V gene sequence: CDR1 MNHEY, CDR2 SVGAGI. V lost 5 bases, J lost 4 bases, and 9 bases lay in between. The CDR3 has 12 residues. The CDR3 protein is CASSLNWYEQYF. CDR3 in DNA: TGTGCCAGCAGTCTCAACTGGTACGAGCAGTACTTC.

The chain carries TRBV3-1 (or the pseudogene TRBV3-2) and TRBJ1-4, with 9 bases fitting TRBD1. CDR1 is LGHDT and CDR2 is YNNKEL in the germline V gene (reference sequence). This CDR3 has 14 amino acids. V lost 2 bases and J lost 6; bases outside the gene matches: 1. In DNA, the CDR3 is TGTGCCAGCAGCCAACGACAGGGGGATGAAAAACTGTTTTTT. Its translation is CASSQRQGDEKLFF.

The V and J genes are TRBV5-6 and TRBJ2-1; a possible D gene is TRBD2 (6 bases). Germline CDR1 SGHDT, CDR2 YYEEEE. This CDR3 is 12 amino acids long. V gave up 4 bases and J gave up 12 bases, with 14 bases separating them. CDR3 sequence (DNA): TGTGCCAGCAGCCCCAGGAGGGGTCGGCAGTTCTTC. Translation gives CASSPRRGRQFF.